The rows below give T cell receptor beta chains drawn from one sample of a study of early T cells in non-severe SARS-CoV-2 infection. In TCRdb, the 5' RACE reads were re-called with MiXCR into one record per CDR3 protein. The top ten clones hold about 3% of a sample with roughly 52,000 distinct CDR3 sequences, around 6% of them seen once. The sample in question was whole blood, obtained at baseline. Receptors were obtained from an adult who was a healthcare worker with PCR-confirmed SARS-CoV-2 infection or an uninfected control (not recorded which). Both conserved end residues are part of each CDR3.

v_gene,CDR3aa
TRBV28,CASSPAGGASTDTQYF
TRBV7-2,CASSLVGVGAGITDTQYF
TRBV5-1,CASSGASGGGQETQYF
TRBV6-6,CASSYKGAGQETQYF
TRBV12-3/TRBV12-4,CASSLRYWHEQYF
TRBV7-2,CASSRNAGGNTGELFF
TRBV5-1,CASSWKPQGTPGELFF
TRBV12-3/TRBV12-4,CASSGMNQPQHF
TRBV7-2,CASSLSGGSAETQYF
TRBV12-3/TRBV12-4,CASSTSRGSPLHF
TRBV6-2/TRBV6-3,CASSFGDEQFF
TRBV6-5,CASSYGTGGANVLTF
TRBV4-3,CASSQDGTGGKETQYF
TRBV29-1,CSVEVIAGVNTGELFF
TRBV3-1,CASSQGETGVGYNEQFF
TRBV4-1,CASSPSGGIGHGYTF
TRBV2,CASSEMTPLGYGYTF
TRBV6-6,CASLAGNSYNEQFF
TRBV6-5,CATVGITYEQYF
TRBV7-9,CASSLTTSASETQYF
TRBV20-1,CSARVRDPYEKLFF
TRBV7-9,CASSRTGEYEKLFF
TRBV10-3,CAISGSPNQETQYF
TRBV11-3,CASSGWQGWGNTEAFF
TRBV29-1,CSAPVGQMVGETQYF
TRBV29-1,CSVGRSYEQYF
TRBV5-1,CASSLVASSGNEQFF
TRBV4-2,CASSQEQLGNTIYF
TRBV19,CASSAITQSSGNTIYF
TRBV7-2,CASSTGGAGRTEAFF
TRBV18,CASSPQGANEKLFF
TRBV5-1,CASSSTQESYTF
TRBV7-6,CASSPVGRHTGELFF
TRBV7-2,CASSLGPGGKTQYF
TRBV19,CASSTGAVSNQPQHF
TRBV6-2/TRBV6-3,CASSTGGQQFF
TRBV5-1,CASSPDSNYGYTF
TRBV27,CASIPAGLMNEQFF
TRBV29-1,CSVGQGAGGYTF
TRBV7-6,CASSSTRGANEQFF
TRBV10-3,CAISAGGTGADTQYF
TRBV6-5,CASSQTLAGEVGELFF
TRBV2,CASRSDGGYTF
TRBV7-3,CASSRGVTNEQFF
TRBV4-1,CASSRNPEADLLSRDTQYF
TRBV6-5,CASRAGGSSYNSPLHF
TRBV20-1,CSARLGQGLVSAFF
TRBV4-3,CASSQKRTGFGANEQYF